This TCR beta chain was obtained from a study of CD8 T cells in ankylosing spondylitis. Study outcomes and limitations: Researchers report that disease-linked clones proved CD8+ and relatively rare in peripheral blood. Researchers reportedly found disease-linked clones significantly enriched in matched ankylosing spondylitis synovial fluid. Characteristic of ankylosing spondylitis blood, it appeared, was a TCR beta motif comprising roughly 8 highly homologous variants. A subset of motif variants has previously been described in the synovial fluid and blood of reactive arthritis.

This clonotype was recorded at least ten times. Its antigen is not identified. Libraries of TCR beta came from quantitative 5'-RACE with molecular barcodes. TCRdb re-called the 5' RACE reads through MiXCR, storing one row per CDR3 protein. Among a few hundred thousand distinct CDR3 sequences listed, about a fifth were seen once. Germline lookup yields CDR1 DFQATT and CDR2 SNEGSKA (reference sequence). This CDR3 has 12 amino acids. V was cut by 4 bases and J by 4 bases, with 11 bases left in between. The TCR was taken from a male donor with ankylosing spondylitis. The sample comprised blood, either unsorted or a sorted T cell fraction (not recorded which). The chain links TRBV20-1 to TRBJ2-7; tentatively, D is TRBD1 or TRBD2 (7 bases each). For the CDR3, the DNA is TGCAGTGCTACAGGGGGGGTGTACGAGCAGTACTTC. Encoded protein: CSATGGVYEQYF.